The 5 T cell receptor beta chains below all came from one sample that was sequenced in a study of CD8+CD57+ T cells in acquired aplastic anemia. TCR beta VDJ combinations and CDR3 sequences were profiled from genomic DNA. Each CDR3 protein is one row after TCRdb ran MiXCR on the reads. The repertoire holds under 200,000 distinct CDR3 sequences, with under 50% as singletons. All sequencing subjects had displayed CD8+CD57+ cell expansion on flow cytometry. The sample taken for sequencing was sorted CD4+, CD8+, or CD8+CD57+ T cells (not recorded which) from PBMCs. These receptor sequences come from a human donor with aplastic anemia.

In this sample, this clonotype turned up many times. J is TRBJ2-7 and V is TRBV2; 14 positions agree with TRBD2. CDR1 and CDR2 from the germline V gene are SNHLY and FYNNEI. Losses at the gene ends were 6 bases for V and 0 bases for J; bases not matched to a gene: 7. This CDR3 comprises 17 residues. The chain's CDR3 is CASRLGTSGRSSYEQYF. The CDR3, as DNA: TGTGCCAGCAGACTAGGGACTAGCGGGAGATCCTCCTACGAGCAGTACTTC.

This chain uses TRBV2 with TRBJ2-3, with D perhaps being TRBD1 or TRBD2 (6 bases each). Germline V gives CDR1 SNHLY, CDR2 FYNNEI. Deletions cut 4 bases from V and 4 bases from J, with 12 bases between. The CDR3 length is 14 residues. The CDR3 is CASSGEGGSDTQYF. CDR3 DNA sequence: TGTGCCAGCAGTGGTGAGGGGGGATCAGATACGCAGTATTTT.

V is TRBV6-1 and J is TRBJ2-7; TRBD1 matches 8 bases. Germline V gene lookup returns CDR1 MNHNS and CDR2 SASEGT. The V and J ends lost 2 bases and 5 bases, in that order; junction bases with no gene match: 8. The CDR3 contains 15 residues. The CDR3 spells CASSEWGQGADEQYF. In DNA, the CDR3 is TGTGCCAGCAGTGAATGGGGGCAGGGGGCGGACGAGCAGTACTTC.

This chain connects TRBV19 to TRBJ2-7; 7 bases map to TRBD1. The junction had 6 bases not matched to a gene; V was cut back by 5 bases and J by 2 bases. The CDR3 has 14 residues. CDR1 is LNHDA, CDR2 SQIVND, per germline (reference sequence). The CDR3, as DNA: TGTGCCAGTAGTGAAGACAGGGACACCTACGAGCAGTACTTC. Its translation: CASSEDRDTYEQYF. Variable domain in full (rest from reference TRBV19 and TRBJ2-7): DGGITQSPKYLFRKEGQNVTLSCEQNLNHDAMYWYRQDPGQGLRLIYYSQIVNDFQKGDIAEGYSVSREKKESFPLTVTSAQKNPTAFYLCASSEDRDTYEQYFGPGTRLTVT.

This clonotype was recorded many times. The chain couples TRBV11-2 to TRBJ2-4; 10 bases match TRBD2. CDR1 and CDR2 (germline): SGHAT, FQNNGV. V was clipped by 4 bases and J by 3 bases; unmatched bases: 12. The CDR3 is made up of 18 amino acids. In DNA form, the CDR3 reads TGTGCCAGCAGCTACCCCCCCAGGCTAGCGGGAGTCAAAAACATTCAGTACTTC. This sequence encodes CASSYPPRLAGVKNIQYF.